These T cell receptor beta chains were read from a single sample in a study of CD8+ T cells in alopecia areata. The repertoire was sequenced with immunoSEQ multiplex PCR; TCRdb's copy has only in-frame clones and lacks some. The table has about 19,000 clones, roughly 60% seen once; the top ten hold 4.5% to 5.5%. Sample: CD4+ Tregs sorted from blood. These receptors were obtained from a human donor with alopecia areata. CDR3s include the opening cysteine and the closing phenylalanine or tryptophan. The D gene is left open where the match is weak. Clone size appears in some rows only: once, few, many, or a class for an expanded clone.

abundance	v_gene	d_gene	j_gene	CDR3aa	CDR3nt
.	TRBV6-4	.	TRBJ2-2	CASRSDSNAQSGELFF	TGTGCCAGCAGGAGTGACAGTAATGCCCAGTCGGGGGAGCTGTTTTTT
.	TRBV10-3	.	TRBJ2-1	CAIGGGAESSYNEQFF	TGTGCCATCGGGGGCGGGGCGGAGAGCTCCTACAATGAGCAGTTCTTC
.	TRBV4-1	TRBD1	TRBJ1-5	CASSQDSGQGFQPQHF	TGCGCCAGCAGCCAAGATTCGGGACAGGGTTTTCAGCCCCAGCATTTT
.	TRBV6-1	TRBD2	TRBJ2-1	CASSPSGAYYNEQFF	TGTGCCAGCAGTCCGAGCGGGGCCTACTACAATGAGCAGTTCTTC
.	TRBV4-1	TRBD1	TRBJ1-3	CASSRPGQETGNTIYF	TGCGCCAGCAGCCGCCCGGGACAGGAAACTGGAAACACCATATATTTT
few	TRBV19	.	TRBJ1-1	CASSMVGGIEAFF	TGTGCCAGTAGTATGGTTGGGGGGATCGAAGCTTTCTTT
once	TRBV7-9	TRBD2	TRBJ2-4	CASSQLAGDSKNIQYF	TGTGCCAGCAGCCAACTAGCGGGGGACTCGAAAAACATTCAGTACTTC
.	TRBV27	.	TRBJ2-7	CASRTTSYEQYF	TGTGCCAGCAGGACTACCTCCTACGAGCAGTACTTC
few	TRBV9	TRBD2	TRBJ2-7	CASSVGGGTRLAGTSYEQYF	TGTGCCAGCAGCGTAGGTGGGGGTACCCGACTAGCGGGGACATCCTACGAGCAGTACTTC
.	TRBV10-3	.	TRBJ1-5	CAISETNDQPQHF	TGTGCCATCAGTGAGACGAATGATCAGCCCCAGCATTTT
.	TRBV28	.	TRBJ1-5	CASSPWGGRYQPQHF	TGTGCCAGCAGCCCTTGGGGGGGACGGTATCAGCCCCAGCATTTT